This T cell receptor (beta chain) was recorded in a study of identical twins. TCRdb re-called the 5' RACE reads through MiXCR, storing one row per CDR3 protein. The repertoire has approximately 470,000 distinct CDR3 sequences, 12% to 15% of them found once; the top ten carry 0.4% to 0.55%. Germline values: CDR1 SGHAT, CDR2 FQNNGV. The CDR3 extends over 18 amino acids. Trimming removed 5 bases from V and 0 bases from J; junction bases left unmatched: 5. Study outcomes and limitations: High-abundance cord blood beta clonotypes had fewer insertions; memory repertoires showed none.

Details on this clonotype: Its antigen is currently unknown.

These sequences were also reported in another study, on yellow fever vaccine responses in identical twins.

The material sequenced was CD4+ T cells sorted from blood. This rearrangement joins TRBV11-2 to TRBJ2-6; 12 bases align to TRBD2. The receptor comes from a woman under 30 in good health. CDR3 coding DNA: TGTGCCAGCAGCGTTGGACTAGCGGGGACCTCTGGGGCCAACGTCCTGACTTTC. Translation gives CASSVGLAGTSGANVLTF.